These 9 T cell receptor beta chains were all obtained from the same sample, sequenced in a study of regulatory T cells in long-lasting Graves disease. Documented time point: newly diagnosed GD, antithyroid drugs for less than 3 months. Extracted PBMC RNA gave rise to the TCR library. CDR3 regions were amplified by Arm-PCR using iRepertoire HTBI primers to build TCR beta libraries. TCRdb reanalysed the multiplex PCR reads using MiXCR and keeps one entry per CDR3 protein. Among approximately 540,000 distinct CDR3 sequences listed, around 12% were seen once. The same data also contributed to another study, on T cells in Graves' hyperthyroidism and ophthalmopathy.

Sequences were derived from peripheral blood mononuclear cells (PBMCs), sampled at new diagnosis, from a patient treated with antithyroid drugs. The receptors shown here come from a woman in her twenties or thirties with Graves disease.

This chain uses TRBV19 with TRBJ2-2; 9 bases align to TRBD2. Germline V gene lookup returns CDR1 LNHDA and CDR2 SQIVND (reference sequence). The CDR3 covers 16 residues. Trimming removed 5 bases from V and 2 bases from J; junction bases left unmatched: 6. The chain's CDR3 is CASSFRLAVNTGELFF. Written as DNA, the CDR3 is TGTGCCAGTAGTTTCAGACTAGCGGTTAACACCGGGGAGCTGTTTTTT. The complete variable domain, with remaining parts taken from reference TRBV19 and TRBJ2-2, reads DGGITQSPKYLFRKEGQNVTLSCEQNLNHDAMYWYRQDPGQGLRLIYYSQIVNDFQKGDIAEGYSVSREKKESFPLTVTSAQKNPTAFYLCASSFRLAVNTGELFFGEGSRLTVL.

This clonotype was seen many times. This chain uses TRBV11-2 with TRBJ2-3; perhaps TRBD2 as D (5 bases). Germline V gene data show CDR1 as SGHAT and CDR2 as FQNNGV. The CDR3 contains 17 residues. The V and J ends lost 3 bases and 6 bases respectively, with 22 bases between them. The CDR3 is CASSFEPPSSPRDTQYF. As DNA, the CDR3 is TGTGCCAGCAGCTTTGAGCCCCCTAGCTCACCGAGGGATACGCAGTATTTT.

This clonotype was seen at least ten times. V and J are TRBV11-2 and TRBJ2-7; tentatively, D is TRBD2 (5 bases). Germline V CDR1 and CDR2: SGHAT, FQNNGV. V was shortened by 4 bases and J by 4 bases, with 23 bases between the two germline ends. CDR3 size: 17 residues. This CDR3 is CASSSALNSAIPYEQYF. The CDR3 DNA is TGTGCCAGCAGCTCCGCTCTGAATAGCGCGATTCCTTACGAGCAGTACTTC.

The sample holds many counts of this clonotype. V is TRBV2 and J is TRBJ2-7, with D perhaps matching TRBD1 (5 bases). The CDR3 has 16 amino acids. Per germline, CDR1 SNHLY and CDR2 FYNNEI. V was shortened by 1 base and J by 0 bases, with 13 bases between the two germline ends. CDR3 sequence: CASSEGWQGVSYEQYF. The CDR3 DNA follows: TGTGCCAGCAGTGAAGGTTGGCAGGGTGTCTCCTACGAGCAGTACTTC.

This clonotype was seen just once. The chain uses TRBV12-3 or TRBV12-4 and TRBJ2-7, with D possibly being TRBD1 (6 bases). CDR3 length: 13 amino acids. V dropped 2 bases and J dropped 7 bases, with 12 bases sitting between them. This CDR3 reads CASSLLQGEEQYV. CDR3 DNA sequence: TGTGCCAGCAGTTTATTACAGGGAGAGGAGCAGTACGTC.

This clonotype was recorded many times. This rearrangement joins TRBV18 to TRBJ2-7; 8 bases map to TRBD1. With 0 bases clipped from V and 3 bases from J, the junction kept 4 bases outside the gene matches. The CDR3 runs 15 residues. Germline V CDR1 and CDR2: KGHSH, LQKENI. CDR3 in amino acids: CASSPPAGGDYEQYF. The CDR3 nucleotides are TGTGCCAGCTCACCACCCGCAGGGGGCGACTACGAGCAGTACTTC.

The V gene is TRBV27, the J gene TRBJ1-5, with D possibly matching TRBD1 (6 bases). Trimming cost V 8 bases and J 4 bases, with 21 bases left between them. This CDR3 contains 16 residues. The germline CDR1 and CDR2 sequences are MNHEY and SMNVEV (reference sequence). CDR3 in amino acids: CASGSVRGGGNQPQHF. The CDR3 DNA sequence: TGTGCCAGCGGTTCGGTGAGGGGAGGGGGGAATCAGCCCCAGCATTTT.

This clonotype has only a few counts. V is TRBV20-1 and J is TRBJ2-1; D uncertain. Germline CDR1 DFQATT, CDR2 SNEGSKA (reference sequence). The CDR3 runs 16 residues. V lost 7 bases, J lost 3 bases, and 22 bases lay in between. The CDR3 sequence: CSVQDRWAALYNEQFF. CDR3 coding DNA: TGCAGTGTCCAGGACCGTTGGGCGGCCCTCTACAATGAGCAGTTCTTC.

This clonotype was found many times. V and J are TRBV6-5 and TRBJ2-1; D is perhaps TRBD2 (6 bases). V gave up 0 bases and J gave up 2 bases, with 11 bases separating them. Germline V lookup: CDR1 MNHEY, CDR2 SVGAGI. CDR3 length equals 16 residues. Written as DNA, the CDR3 is TGTGCCAGCAGTTACTCGTACTCGGGAGCCTACAATGAGCAGTTCTTC. Translating it yields CASSYSYSGAYNEQFF.